This is a list of T cell receptor beta chains from one sample in a study of shared clonotypes between healthy human individuals. Profiling relied on immunoSEQ multiplex PCR, and the TCRdb table lists in-frame clones only, not all of them. The sample contains about 2.2 million clones, 90% to 95% of which appear only once. Sequencing input: naive CD8+ T cells from PBMCs. The receptors stem from a man younger than 30 in good health. Some clones in this sample may be carry-over from other donors' samples. Both conserved end residues are trimmed from each CDR3. A D gene is named only where the DNA matches it firmly.

j_call: TRBJ2-7; d_call: NA; v_call: TRBV7-8; cdr3_aa: ASSVGQSYEQY
j_call: TRBJ2-7; d_call: TRBD2; v_call: TRBV4-3; cdr3_aa: ASSAGSGTHEQY
j_call: TRBJ2-1; d_call: TRBD2; v_call: TRBV5-1; cdr3_aa: ASSPGTGTSFHEQF
j_call: TRBJ2-3; d_call: TRBD2; v_call: TRBV4-2; cdr3_aa: ASSSSSGRYTDTQY
j_call: TRBJ2-3; d_call: NA; v_call: TRBV2; cdr3_aa: ASTRTASALDTQY
j_call: TRBJ1-2; d_call: TRBD1; v_call: TRBV28; cdr3_aa: ASSPLRDSTISYT
j_call: TRBJ2-1; d_call: NA; v_call: TRBV28; cdr3_aa: AILGNEQF
j_call: TRBJ2-1; d_call: TRBD1; v_call: TRBV28; cdr3_aa: ASSLTGVNEQF
j_call: TRBJ2-2; d_call: TRBD2; v_call: TRBV27; cdr3_aa: ASSLGSGTNTGELF
j_call: TRBJ1-2; d_call: NA; v_call: TRBV19; cdr3_aa: ASSILDNRYT
j_call: TRBJ2-5; d_call: TRBD2; v_call: TRBV9; cdr3_aa: ASSVGLAGFGETQY
j_call: TRBJ2-7; d_call: NA; v_call: TRBV27; cdr3_aa: ASSTGTLYEQY
j_call: TRBJ2-7; d_call: NA; v_call: TRBV4-1; cdr3_aa: ASSQEARTYEQY
j_call: TRBJ2-1; d_call: NA; v_call: TRBV7-8; cdr3_aa: ASSLAPGTRDEQF
j_call: TRBJ2-3; d_call: NA; v_call: TRBV10-1; cdr3_aa: ASSERAGDGTDTQY
j_call: TRBJ2-7; d_call: NA; v_call: TRBV21-1; cdr3_aa: ASSKVGRESSYEQY
j_call: TRBJ2-7; d_call: NA; v_call: TRBV9; cdr3_aa: ASSPLTGTYEQY
j_call: TRBJ2-1; d_call: NA; v_call: TRBV27; cdr3_aa: ASRVRGSYNEQF
j_call: TRBJ1-5; d_call: NA; v_call: TRBV6-9; cdr3_aa: ASSGTGERGPQH
j_call: TRBJ2-7; d_call: NA; v_call: TRBV29-1; cdr3_aa: SVEGQFKHEQY
j_call: TRBJ2-1; d_call: TRBD1; v_call: TRBV4-1; cdr3_aa: ASSQPERTGGVNEQF
j_call: TRBJ1-1; d_call: NA; v_call: TRBV5-8; cdr3_aa: ASSLEGRITEAF
j_call: TRBJ2-5; d_call: NA; v_call: TRBV15; cdr3_aa: ATRETGVETQY
j_call: TRBJ1-1; d_call: TRBD1; v_call: TRBV5-5; cdr3_aa: ASSRGTDNTEAF
j_call: TRBJ2-4; d_call: TRBD2; v_call: TRBV7-9; cdr3_aa: ASSPTSGTTYTKNIQY
j_call: TRBJ2-1; d_call: NA; v_call: TRBV30; cdr3_aa: AWSADPGGNEQF
j_call: TRBJ2-7; d_call: NA; v_call: TRBV9; cdr3_aa: ASSFADGPYEQY
j_call: TRBJ2-7; d_call: TRBD1; v_call: TRBV28; cdr3_aa: ASSREWDRPYEQY
j_call: TRBJ2-5; d_call: NA; v_call: TRBV7-9; cdr3_aa: ASGITSRAETQY
j_call: TRBJ2-7; d_call: TRBD1; v_call: TRBV7-6; cdr3_aa: ASSLWDSSYEQY
j_call: TRBJ2-7; d_call: TRBD2; v_call: TRBV2; cdr3_aa: ASSDRGAGGKHEQY
j_call: TRBJ2-7; d_call: NA; v_call: TRBV29-1; cdr3_aa: SVGDGLYEQY
j_call: TRBJ2-1; d_call: NA; v_call: TRBV11-2; cdr3_aa: ASSGVNEQF
j_call: TRBJ1-5; d_call: NA; v_call: TRBV9; cdr3_aa: ASSVDDQPQH
j_call: TRBJ2-1; d_call: TRBD2; v_call: TRBV7-2; cdr3_aa: ASSSGLAPYNEQF
j_call: TRBJ2-7; d_call: NA; v_call: TRBV11-3; cdr3_aa: ASSPGPSSGKQY
j_call: TRBJ1-2; d_call: NA; v_call: TRBV27; cdr3_aa: ASSLSGQGLHYGYT
j_call: TRBJ2-3; d_call: NA; v_call: TRBV9; cdr3_aa: ASSAFPARGTDTQY
j_call: TRBJ1-2; d_call: NA; v_call: TRBV10-3; cdr3_aa: AISESPEHYGYT
j_call: TRBJ1-1; d_call: TRBD1; v_call: TRBV4-1; cdr3_aa: ASSQKGQANTEAF
j_call: TRBJ1-4; d_call: NA; v_call: TRBV7-9; cdr3_aa: ASSVSSLELF
j_call: TRBJ2-7; d_call: NA; v_call: TRBV5-6; cdr3_aa: ASSLAIPYEQY
j_call: TRBJ2-1; d_call: TRBD1; v_call: TRBV5-6; cdr3_aa: ASSQQGVNEQF
j_call: TRBJ1-5; d_call: NA; v_call: TRBV28; cdr3_aa: ASSLHSNQPQH
j_call: TRBJ1-1; d_call: NA; v_call: TRBV30; cdr3_aa: AWSVSMNTEAF
j_call: TRBJ2-3; d_call: NA; v_call: TRBV28; cdr3_aa: ASMSPLLESTDTQY
j_call: TRBJ2-7; d_call: TRBD1; v_call: TRBV7-7; cdr3_aa: ASSLGQGVYEQY
j_call: TRBJ2-1; d_call: NA; v_call: TRBV7-2; cdr3_aa: ASSLSSSWNEQF